This T cell receptor (beta chain) was identified during a study of T cell responses to AZD1222 COVID-19 vaccine. Study results and caveats: Seropositivity was recorded at baseline in only a handful of AZD1222 recipients.

Assay used: immunoSEQ multiplex PCR; TCRdb lists only in-frame clones, some missing. Counted here are roughly 110,000 clones, approximately 91% occurring once; the ten biggest clones make up 4.5%. With regard to this clone: Antigen: not known.

Germline loops: CDR1 MNHNS, CDR2 SASEGT. CDR3 size: 14 residues. The V and J ends lost 2 bases and 3 bases respectively, with 11 bases between them. The chain carries TRBV6-1 and TRBJ2-7, with D perhaps TRBD1 (6 bases). This clonotype originated in an adult in good health. This specimen consisted of peripheral blood, obtained on day 0 of AZD1222 vaccination. The CDR3: CASSESGDNYEQYF. The CDR3 region has the DNA TGTGCCAGCAGTGAAAGTGGGGACAACTACGAGCAGTACTTC.